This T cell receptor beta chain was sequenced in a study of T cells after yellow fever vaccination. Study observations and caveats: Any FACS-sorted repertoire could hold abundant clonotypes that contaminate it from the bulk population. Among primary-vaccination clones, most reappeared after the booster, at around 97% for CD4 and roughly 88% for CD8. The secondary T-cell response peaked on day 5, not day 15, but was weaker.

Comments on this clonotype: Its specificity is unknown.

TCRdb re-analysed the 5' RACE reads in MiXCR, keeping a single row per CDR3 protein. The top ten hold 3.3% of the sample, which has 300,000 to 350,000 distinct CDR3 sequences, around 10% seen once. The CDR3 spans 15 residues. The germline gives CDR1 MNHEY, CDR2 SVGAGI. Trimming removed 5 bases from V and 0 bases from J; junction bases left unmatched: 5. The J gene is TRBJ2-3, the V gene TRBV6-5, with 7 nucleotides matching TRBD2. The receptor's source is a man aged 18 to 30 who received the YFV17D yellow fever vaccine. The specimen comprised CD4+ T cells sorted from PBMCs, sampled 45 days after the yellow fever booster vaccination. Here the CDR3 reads CASSRAGPSTDTQYF. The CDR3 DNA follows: TGTGCCAGCAGTAGAGCGGGGCCAAGCACAGATACGCAGTATTTT.